The 9 T cell receptor beta chains presented below share a single source sample, sequenced in a study of OX40 agonist ivuxolimab in advanced cancers. Only in-frame clones appear in the TCRdb table, and some are missing; sequencing was by immunoSEQ multiplex PCR. The sample contains over 55,000 clones, roughly 89% of which appear only once. The input for sequencing was CD4+ or CD8+ T cells sorted from blood, taken in a trial of the OX40 agonist ivuxolimab. These receptors were collected from an adult with an advanced solid tumor such as melanoma, head and neck, liver or kidney cancer.

This chain links TRBV4-1 with TRBJ2-1, with D possibly matching TRBD1 (5 bases). The germline V gene encodes CDR1 MGHRA and CDR2 YSYEKL. This CDR3 region has 16 residues. V lost 3 bases to trimming and J lost 2 bases, with 14 bases between them. The DNA of the CDR3 is TGCGCCAGCAGCCACCCCGCTGGGGCGACCTACAATGAGCAGTTCTTC. It translates to CASSHPAGATYNEQFF.

The rearrangement uses TRBV2 and TRBJ2-5, with D perhaps matching TRBD1 (5 bases). Gene TRBJ2-7 matches the end of the DNA better, so the J call may be wrong. Germline V gene sequence: CDR1 SNHLY, CDR2 FYNNEI. CDR3 length: 11 residues. CDR3 protein: CASTQGYEQYF. The CDR3 nucleotides are TGTGCCAGCACCCAGGGCTACGAGCAGTACTTC.

This clone was observed once. CDR3: CASSEVVPGYEQYF. The DNA for the CDR3 is TGTGCCAGCAGTGAGGTGGTCCCGGGCTACGAGCAGTACTTC. The chain links TRBV2 to TRBJ2-7; D is unclear. The germline V and J ends were trimmed by 3 bases and 3 bases, with 12 bases remaining between them. This CDR3 comprises 14 residues. CDR1 and CDR2 (germline): SNHLY, FYNNEI.

This sequence joins TRBV11-2 and TRBJ1-3; 8 nucleotides agree with TRBD1. The V and J ends lost 5 bases and 0 bases, in that order; junction bases with no gene match: 6. The germline V gene has CDR1 SGHAT and CDR2 FQNNGV. The CDR3 totals 16 residues. CDR3 in DNA: TGTGCCAGCAGCCAGCGGGACAGGTACTCTGGAAACACCATATATTTT. Translating gives CASSQRDRYSGNTIYF.

The J gene is TRBJ2-3, the V gene TRBV5-4; 9 positions match TRBD2. The J segment lost 4 bases and the V segment lost 4 bases, leaving 7 bases of the junction unmatched. Germline V gene lookup returns CDR1 SGHNT and CDR2 YYREEE (reference sequence). The CDR3 has 15 residues. CDR3 in DNA: TGTGCCAGCAGCCTGACTAGCGGAGGGGCAGATACGCAGTATTTT. As protein: CASSLTSGGADTQYF.

The V gene is TRBV10-3, the J gene TRBJ2-7; 7 nucleotides align to TRBD1. V gave up 2 bases and J gave up 5 bases; unmatched junction bases: 9. The CDR3 runs 15 residues. Germline V lookup: CDR1 ENHRY, CDR2 SYGVKD. CDR3 protein: CAISEKLTGSHEQYF. CDR3 bases: TGTGCCATCAGTGAGAAATTGACAGGGTCCCACGAGCAGTACTTC.

The chain uses TRBV15 and TRBJ2-5; either TRBD1 or TRBD2 may fit D (7 bases each). The CDR3 loop spans 16 amino acids. Trimming shortened V by 1 base and J by 5 bases, and 17 bases separated the two germline ends. Germline V gives CDR1 LNHNV, CDR2 YYDKDF (reference sequence). CDR3: CATSRVRGGGGETQYF. CDR3 DNA sequence: TGTGCCACCAGCAGAGTTCGGGGAGGGGGCGGGGAGACCCAGTACTTC.

The gene calls are TRBV28 and TRBJ1-2, with D perhaps TRBD1 (6 bases). The CDR3 consists of 13 residues. CDR1 is MDHEN and CDR2 is SYDVKM in the germline V gene. V was trimmed by 7 bases and J by 8 bases, leaving 17 bases between them. CDR3: CASTQVRGAGYTF. In DNA, the CDR3 is TGTGCCAGCACCCAGGTACGGGGGGCCGGCTACACCTTC.

The rearrangement links TRBV28 to TRBJ2-1, with TRBD1 matching 10 bases. V trimming: 4 bases; J trimming: 4 bases; junction bases outside the gene matches: 4. The germline CDR1 and CDR2 sequences are MDHEN and SYDVKM. The CDR3 extends over 15 amino acids. The CDR3 here is CASSSGTGVYNEQFF. CDR3 nucleotides: TGTGCCAGCAGTTCCGGGACAGGGGTATACAATGAGCAGTTCTTC.